The 29 T cell receptor beta chains below were found in one sample sequenced in a study of shared clonotypes between healthy human individuals. Using immunoSEQ multiplex PCR, the repertoire was profiled, and TCRdb retains in-frame clones only, with some absent. The repertoire holds roughly 2.1 million clones, approximately 94% seen once, with 1.7% in the top ten. CD8 cells classed as naive were CD45RO-negative and positively selected for CCR7, excluding terminally differentiated effector memory CD45RA+ cells. Sequencing was performed on naive CD8+ T cells from PBMCs. These TCRs come from a man aged 18 to 35 in good health. Some clones in this sample may be carry-over from other donors' samples.

V and J are TRBV28 and TRBJ2-1; D remains unclear. CDR3 length equals 12 residues. Germline V CDR1 and CDR2: MDHEN, SYDVKM. The V gene lost 9 bases and the J gene lost 4 bases, with 10 bases spanning the gap. This chain's CDR3 is CARVIGYNEQFF. The CDR3 nucleotides are TGTGCCAGGGTGATCGGGTACAATGAGCAGTTCTTC.

Regarding this clone: Other DNA sequences of this sample code for an identical CDR3. The chain recombines TRBV28 with TRBJ1-3; D not certain. This CDR3 is built from 12 residues. Trimming pared 3 bases from V and 4 bases from J, leaving 4 bases between. Looked up from germline, CDR1 is MDHEN and CDR2 is SYDVKM. The CDR3 nucleotides read TGTGCCAGCAGTTTTTCCGGAAACACCATATATTTT. Translated, it gives CASSFSGNTIYF. Supplemented by reference TRBV28 and TRBJ1-3, the full variable domain reads DVKVTQSSRYLVKRTGEKVFLECVQDMDHENMFWYRQDPGLGLRLIYFSYDVKMKEKGDIPEGYSVSREKKERFSLILESASTNQTSMYLCASSFSGNTIYFGEGSWLTVV.

The gene calls are TRBV9 and TRBJ2-3, with 9 bases that match TRBD2. In germline, CDR1 is SGDLS, CDR2 YYNGEE. The CDR3 spans 19 residues. Trimming removed 0 bases from V and 1 base from J; junction bases left unmatched: 12. CDR3 sequence (DNA): TGTGCCAGCAGCGTAGCTAGCGTGTCAGCGGGAGGCCGCACAGATACGCAGTATTTT. Translating it yields CASSVASVSAGGRTDTQYF.

The V call is TRBV7-9, the J call TRBJ2-7; 11 nucleotides align to TRBD2. The trim removed 7 bases at V and 2 bases at J, leaving 10 bases unmatched. The germline V gene has CDR1 SEHNR and CDR2 FQNEAQ (reference sequence). CDR3 length equals 16 residues. The CDR3 protein is CASTGTSGVATYEQYF. The CDR3 bases are TGTGCCAGCACCGGGACTAGCGGCGTTGCTACCTACGAGCAGTACTTC.

V is TRBV11-2 and J is TRBJ2-7; TRBD2 matches at 7 bases. V gave up 4 bases and J gave up 1 base; unmatched junction bases: 7. The CDR3 runs 15 residues. Per germline, CDR1 SGHAT and CDR2 FQNNGV. CDR3 amino acids: CASSSPERGSYEQYF. In DNA form, the CDR3 reads TGTGCCAGCAGCTCGCCGGAGCGGGGATCCTACGAGCAGTACTTC.

V gene TRBV7-2 combines with J gene TRBJ2-7; tentatively, D is TRBD1 (6 bases). V was cut by 3 bases and J by 6 bases, with 12 bases left in between. Germline V lookup: CDR1 SGHTA, CDR2 FQGNSA. This CDR3 spans 13 amino acids. The CDR3: CASSLGAGAEQYF. The CDR3 DNA is TGTGCCAGCAGCTTGGGCGCAGGGGCCGAGCAGTACTTC.

Only one count was recorded for this clone. CDR3 in DNA: TGTGCCAGCAGTCAGAACAGGGGACCCTACGAGCAGTACTTC. This codes for CASSQNRGPYEQYF. The J gene is TRBJ2-7, the V gene TRBV27; 7 bases align to TRBD1. Germline CDR1 reads MNHEY; CDR2 reads SMNVEV (reference sequence). The CDR3 loop spans 14 amino acids. V lost 5 bases to trimming and J lost 2 bases; unmatched junction nucleotides: 6.

This rearrangement joins TRBV19 to TRBJ2-3; D tentatively fits TRBD1 or TRBD2 (5 bases each). CDR3 length equals 14 residues. Trimming took off 3 bases at V and 6 bases at J, with 13 bases between the two ends. In germline, CDR1 is LNHDA, CDR2 SQIVND (reference sequence). CDR3 amino acids: CASSMIGTRDTQYF. The CDR3 bases are TGTGCCAGTAGTATGATCGGGACGAGGGATACGCAGTATTTT.

The V call is TRBV7-6, the J call TRBJ2-2; TRBD2 matches 16 bases. The V and J ends lost 5 bases and 8 bases, in that order; junction bases with no gene match: 11. CDR3 length: 18 amino acids. The germline gives CDR1 SGHVS, CDR2 FNYEAQ. In DNA, the CDR3 is TGTGCCAGCAGCCCGACCGGGACTAGCGGGAGGGCCGGAGGGGAGCTGTTTTTT. As protein: CASSPTGTSGRAGGELFF.

This clone was observed a handful of times. V is TRBV6-1 and J is TRBJ1-5; TRBD1 might be the D (5 bases). The germline gives CDR1 MNHNS, CDR2 SASEGT. The CDR3 spans 17 residues. V was cut by 2 bases and J by 0 bases, with 14 bases left in between. Here the CDR3 reads CASSEFSWQGSNQPQHF. In DNA form, the CDR3 reads TGTGCCAGCAGTGAATTTTCGTGGCAGGGTAGCAATCAGCCCCAGCATTTT.

The chain employs TRBV7-9 and TRBJ2-3; perhaps TRBD1 as D (6 bases). V was clipped by 5 bases and J by 2 bases, with 14 bases between them. Germline CDR1 is SEHNR and CDR2 is FQNEAQ (reference sequence). The CDR3 extends over 15 amino acids. DNA of the CDR3: TGTGCCAGCAGCGCCCCCGGGACATACACAGATACGCAGTATTTT. The encoded protein is CASSAPGTYTDTQYF.

The rearrangement links TRBV28 to TRBJ1-1; maybe TRBD1 (6 bases). V lost 4 bases and J 3 bases, leaving 15 bases between the germline ends. Germline lookup yields CDR1 MDHEN and CDR2 SYDVKM. The CDR3 length is 15 residues. CDR3 sequence: CASSSTGLSDTEAFF. CDR3 DNA: TGTGCCAGCAGTTCTACAGGGTTATCTGACACTGAAGCTTTCTTT.

V gene TRBV15 combines with J gene TRBJ1-1; D is ambiguous. V lost 3 bases to trimming and J lost 2 bases, with 13 bases between them. The length of the CDR3 is 15 residues. CDR1 and CDR2 (germline): LNHNV, YYDKDF (reference sequence). The CDR3 spells CATSRGWAANTEAFF. DNA for the CDR3: TGTGCCACCAGCAGGGGGTGGGCCGCCAACACTGAAGCTTTCTTT.

The chain joins TRBV28 to TRBJ1-3; no definite D call. Germline CDR1 reads MDHEN; CDR2 reads SYDVKM. The CDR3 is 15 amino acids. The V end was cut by 1 base, the J end by 4 bases, with 11 bases between. The DNA for the CDR3 is TGTGCCAGCAGTTTATTCCATGGAGGGGGAAACACCATATATTTT. Translating gives CASSLFHGGGNTIYF.

V usage is TRBV4-3 and J usage is TRBJ2-7, with D uncertain. The CDR3 runs 13 residues. Per the germline V gene, CDR1 is LGHNA and CDR2 is YSLEER. V was clipped by 4 bases and J by 5 bases, with 12 bases between them. The CDR3 region has the DNA TGCGCCAGCAGCCGCGCTCGGTACAACGAGCAGTACTTC. Its translation is CASSRARYNEQYF.

This chain joins TRBV6-5 and TRBJ1-3; no firm D call. This CDR3 is built from 14 residues. Trimming stripped 2 bases from V and 4 bases from J, with 9 bases between. The germline gives CDR1 MNHEY, CDR2 SVGAGI. The CDR3 DNA reads TGTGCCAGCAGTTACGGGTGGAGGGGAAACACCATATATTTT. It specifies CASSYGWRGNTIYF.

This sequence joins TRBV2 and TRBJ2-1; TRBD2 matches at 8 bases. The V gene's germline CDR1 is SNHLY and CDR2 FYNNEI. Germline trimming cut 1 base from V and 3 bases from J; bases unmatched to any gene: 8. This CDR3 has 17 residues. The CDR3, as DNA: TGTGCCAGCAGTGAAGACGGGAGGGCCCTCTACTACAATGAGCAGTTCTTC. It encodes CASSEDGRALYYNEQFF.

About this clone itself: An end of the junction does not agree with germline; a read error may underlie this. V is TRBV28 and J is TRBJ2-7; TRBD2 agrees at 7 bases. CDR3 length: 14 residues. The germline V gene encodes CDR1 MDHEN and CDR2 SYDVKM. The CDR3 reads CASSRLASSSEQHF. CDR3 DNA sequence: TGTGCCAGCAGTCGACTAGCCTCGTCGAGCGAGCAGCACTTC.

This chain uses TRBV10-3 with TRBJ2-1; 13 nucleotides match TRBD2. Germline assignment: CDR1 ENHRY and CDR2 SYGVKD. The CDR3 sequence is 18 residues long. The V segment lost 6 bases and the J segment 5 bases; nucleotides outside the gene matches: 13. The chain's CDR3 is CAIRSLAGGPGGDNEQFF. In DNA form, the CDR3 reads TGTGCCATCAGGTCACTAGCGGGAGGGCCCGGAGGTGACAATGAGCAGTTCTTC.

The J gene is TRBJ2-1, the V gene TRBV7-8, with TRBD1 matching 11 bases. CDR3 size: 17 residues. From germline, CDR1 is SGHVS and CDR2 FQNEAQ. The J segment lost 10 bases and the V segment lost 6 bases, leaving 17 bases of the junction unmatched. CDR3: CASSHAIWTGGFLEQFF. The CDR3 nucleotides read TGTGCCAGCAGTCACGCGATCTGGACAGGGGGCTTTTTAGAGCAGTTCTTC.

Details on this clone: Other DNA sequences within the sample encode an identical CDR3. V gene TRBV4-3 combines with J gene TRBJ2-7, with 12 bases that match TRBD2. The CDR3 totals 14 residues. Germline CDR1 reads LGHNA; CDR2 reads YSLEER. The trim removed 3 bases at V and 4 bases at J, leaving 1 base unmatched. The CDR3 DNA is TGCGCCAGCAGCCAGCTAGCGGGAGGGTACGAGCAGTACTTC. This encodes CASSQLAGGYEQYF.

The chain recombines TRBV7-6 with TRBJ2-7; 12 bases align to TRBD2. There are 18 residues in the CDR3. Germline assignment: CDR1 SGHVS and CDR2 FNYEAQ. Trimming removed 5 bases from V and 5 bases from J; junction bases left unmatched: 16. The CDR3 sequence: CASSPQPGLAGGVHEQYF. The CDR3 bases are TGTGCCAGCAGCCCCCAACCGGGACTAGCGGGTGGGGTCCACGAGCAGTACTTC.

The CDR3 region is CASSLGAPGQGRNYGYTF. The CDR3 nucleotides are TGTGCCAGCAGTTTAGGAGCCCCAGGACAGGGGCGAAACTATGGCTACACCTTC. The chain joins TRBV27 to TRBJ1-2, with TRBD1 identical over 9 bases. V gave up 2 bases and J gave up 2 bases; unmatched junction bases: 12. CDR3 size: 18 residues. The V gene's germline CDR1 is MNHEY and CDR2 SMNVEV (reference sequence).

This rearrangement joins TRBV27 to TRBJ1-1, with a weak D call TRBD1 (5 bases). The ends were cut back, 0 bases at V and 0 bases at J, with 14 bases in the middle. The CDR3 runs to 17 residues. Germline CDR1 is MNHEY and CDR2 is SMNVEV (reference sequence). This CDR3 reads CASSLSPLTAMNTEAFF. In DNA form, the CDR3 reads TGTGCCAGCAGTTTATCGCCCCTGACAGCGATGAACACTGAAGCTTTCTTT.

CDR3 DNA sequence: TGTGCCAGCAGTTTTAATTTAGCGGGCTATGGCTACACCTTC. It yields the protein CASSFNLAGYGYTF. The chain uses TRBV28 and TRBJ1-2; D is undetermined. Germline CDR1 is MDHEN and CDR2 is SYDVKM. The CDR3 contains 14 residues. V lost 3 bases and J lost 4, with 12 bases in between.

This clone appeared once. The genes are TRBV7-9 and TRBJ2-5; 10 bases map to TRBD2. The CDR3 is 16 residues long. J was trimmed by 2 bases and V by 5 bases; bases with no gene match: 8. Germline V gene data show CDR1 as SEHNR and CDR2 as FQNEAQ (reference sequence). The CDR3 sequence is CASSPRTSGSQETQYF. In DNA form, the CDR3 reads TGTGCCAGCAGCCCTAGGACTAGCGGTTCACAAGAGACCCAGTACTTC.

Note on this clone: Other DNA sequences in the same sample also yield this CDR3. The gene calls are TRBV27 and TRBJ2-7; D is perhaps TRBD2 (5 bases). The V and J ends lost 3 bases and 2 bases respectively, with 8 bases between them. The CDR3 has 13 amino acids. Germline V gives CDR1 MNHEY, CDR2 SMNVEV (reference sequence). The CDR3 nucleotides are TGTGCCAGCAGTTTGGCGGGCGCCTACGAGCAGTACTTC. Translated: CASSLAGAYEQYF.

Turning to this clone: This sample also contains other DNA sequences that code for the same CDR3. V and J are TRBV30 and TRBJ1-1, with D possibly TRBD1 on 5 matching bases. Germline-derived CDR1 and CDR2 are GTSNPN and SVGIG (reference sequence). V was shortened by 0 bases and J by 4 bases, with 9 bases between the two germline ends. The CDR3 is made up of 13 amino acids. CDR3 bases: TGTGCCTGGAGTGTAAGTCAGGGCACTGAAGCTTTCTTT. It encodes CAWSVSQGTEAFF.

This clone occurred a few times. The same CDR3 can be traced to other DNA sequences in this sample. This chain links TRBV7-9 with TRBJ1-1; D call uncertain. V lost 8 bases and J lost 1, with 11 bases in between. Germline V CDR1 and CDR2: SEHNR, FQNEAQ (reference sequence). The CDR3 covers 13 residues. CDR3 bases: TGTGCCAGCTCCAGAGGCGCGAACACTGAAGCTTTCTTT. This encodes CASSRGANTEAFF.